These 5 T cell receptor beta chains came from one sample sequenced in a study of T-cell memory formation after mild COVID-19. TCRdb processed the 5' RACE reads anew with MiXCR; each CDR3 protein has one entry. The table includes around 300,000 distinct CDR3 sequences, about an eighth detected once. Sequencing was done on a sample of PBMCs or a T cell subset sorted from them (not recorded which). The source is a man in his late teens or twenties who had mild COVID-19 (a few samples of this study predate the infection). Cell type and time point are not known.

The CDR3: CASSNRVYTEAFF. The CDR3 DNA is TGTGCCAGCAGTAACAGGGTGTACACTGAAGCTTTCTTT. The V and J genes are TRBV6-5 and TRBJ1-1; weak D call: TRBD1 (6 bases). This CDR3 has 13 amino acids. CDR1 and CDR2 from the germline V gene are MNHEY and SVGAGI. The V and J ends lost 5 bases and 3 bases respectively, with 10 bases between them.

This clonotype has more than one count but fewer than ten. This chain uses TRBV28 with TRBJ2-7, with D perhaps matching TRBD1 (6 bases). The CDR3 has 14 residues. Trimming removed 6 bases at V and 5 bases at J, with 17 bases between. Germline V gene data show CDR1 as MDHEN and CDR2 as SYDVKM. CDR3 DNA sequence: TGTGCCAGCAGCCCCGGCAGGGGAGCTGACGAGCAGTACGTC. It yields the protein CASSPGRGADEQYV.

This clonotype occurred a few times. The chain uses TRBV6-5 and TRBJ1-3; 11 bases fit TRBD1. The germline CDR1 and CDR2 sequences are MNHEY and SVGAGI. V dropped 10 bases and J dropped 0; count of bases not matched to a gene: 5. The CDR3 is made up of 15 amino acids. The CDR3 sequence is CATGQGAFSGNTIYF. The CDR3 coding sequence is TGTGCCACCGGACAGGGGGCCTTCTCTGGAAACACCATATATTTT.

In its sample, this clonotype was seen a few times. CDR3 amino acids: CSAITGYGQPQHF. The CDR3 coding sequence is TGCAGTGCTATCACAGGGTACGGTCAGCCCCAGCATTTT. V is TRBV20-1 and J is TRBJ1-5; a possible D gene is TRBD1 (6 bases). The germline CDR1 and CDR2 sequences are DFQATT and SNEGSKA (reference sequence). V lost 4 bases and J 6 bases, leaving 13 bases between the germline ends. CDR3 length: 13 residues.

The rearrangement joins TRBV19 to TRBJ2-2, with 10 bases fitting TRBD1. J gave up 4 bases and V 5 bases, and 10 bases lay outside the gene matches. The CDR3 runs 17 residues. Germline-derived CDR1 and CDR2 are LNHDA and SQIVND (reference sequence). CDR3 loop: CASSPRTGGVTTGELFF. In DNA, the CDR3 is TGTGCCAGTAGTCCGAGGACAGGGGGAGTTACCACCGGGGAGCTGTTTTTT. Supplemented by reference TRBV19 and TRBJ2-2, the full variable domain reads DGGITQSPKYLFRKEGQNVTLSCEQNLNHDAMYWYRQDPGQGLRLIYYSQIVNDFQKGDIAEGYSVSREKKESFPLTVTSAQKNPTAFYLCASSPRTGGVTTGELFFGEGSRLTVL.